A selection of T cell receptor beta chains follows, all from one sample in a study of shared clonotypes between healthy human individuals. TCRdb keeps only in-frame clones here, not all; method: immunoSEQ multiplex PCR. This sample has 2 million to 2.5 million clones; roughly 90% occur once, and the top ten carry more than 0.35%. Source material: naive CD4+ T cells from PBMCs. These receptors all come from a man between 18 and 29 years old in good health. Some clones in this sample may be carry-over from other donors' samples. Each CDR3 is given with its conserved first and last residue. D genes are given only for firm matches. Expanded clones get a size class; other rows say once, few or many, or leave the size out.

v_call	j_call	d_call	clone_size	cdr3_nt	cdr3_aa
TRBV29-1	TRBJ2-3	.	.	TGCAGCGTTGAGAGGCAGGGACGGGATACGCAGTATTTT	CSVERQGRDTQYF
TRBV7-2	TRBJ1-1	.	once	TGTGCCAGCAGCATCGGACCGGCGGTGAACACTGAAGCTTTCTTT	CASSIGPAVNTEAFF
TRBV6-5	TRBJ2-7	.	once	TGTGCCAGCAGTTACCAGGGCGCGGGCGAGCAGTACTTC	CASSYQGAGEQYF
TRBV28	TRBJ1-5	.	.	TGTGCCAGCCAGTGGGGGAATAATCAGCCCCAGCATTTT	CASQWGNNQPQHF
TRBV2	TRBJ2-7	.	.	TGTGCCAGCAGTGATAGAGACGGAGCCTACGAGCAGTACTTC	CASSDRDGAYEQYF
TRBV27	TRBJ2-2	.	.	TGTGCCAGCCTTGAGTGGGGGCGCGGCACCGGGGAGCTGTTTTTT	CASLEWGRGTGELFF
TRBV5-1	TRBJ2-1	.	.	TGCGCCAGCAGCTTCCTCCTAGACATTGAGAATGAGCAGTTCTTC	CASSFLLDIENEQFF
TRBV4-3	TRBJ1-2	.	.	TGCGCCAGCAGCCTGAGGGACGTCGGATCGTATGGCTACACCTTC	CASSLRDVGSYGYTF
TRBV29-1	TRBJ1-2	.	.	TGCAGCACCTCGGGACGGTTAAACTATGGCTACACCTTC	CSTSGRLNYGYTF
TRBV11-3	TRBJ2-1	TRBD2	.	TGTGCCAGCAGCTTAGCCGGGACTAGCGGGAACTACAATGAGCAGTTCTTC	CASSLAGTSGNYNEQFF
TRBV27	TRBJ2-1	.	.	TGTGCCAGCAGTTTACGCGGCAGGGGCCGCCCGGGCAATGAGCAGTTCTTC	CASSLRGRGRPGNEQFF
TRBV27	TRBJ2-1	.	.	TGTGCCAGCAGTTTAATCTCAAGCTATACCGGGGAGCAGTTCTTC	CASSLISSYTGEQFF
TRBV2	TRBJ2-3	.	.	TGTGCCAGCAGTGAAGCGCTTCTCGGAGATACGCAGTATTTT	CASSEALLGDTQYF